The sequence of this TCR beta chain was determined in a study of shared clonotypes between healthy human individuals. For this clone: This CDR3 is also generated by other DNA sequences in the sample.

The CDR3 has 14 amino acids. Trimming took off 7 bases at V and 6 bases at J, with 16 bases between the two ends. CDR1 and CDR2 from the germline V gene are SNHLY and FYNNEI. Using immunoSEQ multiplex PCR, the repertoire was profiled, and TCRdb retains in-frame clones only, with some absent. The top ten clones hold about 0.22% of a sample with over 750,000 clones, 96% of them seen once. CD8 cells regarded as naive lacked CD45RO, were positively chosen for CCR7, and omitted terminally differentiated effector memory CD45RA+ cells. This TCR came from a man aged 25-45 years in good health. The chain combines TRBV2 with TRBJ2-1; D is perhaps TRBD2 (7 bases). Material: naive CD8+ T cells sorted from blood. This chain's CDR3 is CASMGGRRPNEQFF. In DNA form, the CDR3 reads TGTGCCAGCATGGGGGGGCGGCGGCCCAATGAGCAGTTCTTC.